One sample yielded the 9 T cell receptor beta chains listed below, sequenced in a study of cytomegalovirus exposure and HLA in healthy donors. In the PCR, 60 Vbeta and 13 Jbeta primers were used. Assay used: immunoSEQ multiplex PCR; TCRdb lists only in-frame clones, some missing. The data hold approximately 150,000 clones, with approximately 84% observed a single time. The specimen sequenced was PBMCs. The source is a man aged 25-45 years in good health and CMV-seropositive.

This clone has only one observation. This sequence joins TRBV11-3 and TRBJ2-7, with a weak D call TRBD1 (6 bases). Trimming took off 4 bases at V and 5 bases at J, with 9 bases between the two ends. CDR3 length: 12 amino acids. Germline CDR1 is SGHNT and CDR2 is YENEEA. The CDR3: CASSSGHDEQYF. The DNA for the CDR3 is TGTGCCAGCAGCTCGGGACACGACGAGCAGTACTTC.

V gene TRBV7-2 combines with J gene TRBJ2-6; 9 nucleotides match TRBD1. The V and J ends lost 5 bases and 2 bases, in that order; junction bases with no gene match: 7. Per the germline V gene, CDR1 is SGHTA and CDR2 is FQGNSA. This CDR3 spans 17 amino acids. CDR3 DNA sequence: TGTGCCAGCAGCGGGGGACAGGGAAGGCCTGGGGCCAACGTCCTGACTTTC. Encoded protein: CASSGGQGRPGANVLTF.

The chain couples TRBV7-9 to TRBJ2-7; TRBD1 aligns across 12 bases. The CDR3 is made up of 16 amino acids. Trimming at V came to 4 bases and at J to 3 bases, leaving 7 bases not matched to a gene. The germline V gene has CDR1 SEHNR and CDR2 FQNEAQ (reference sequence). The CDR3 loop is CASSSTGTGGYYEQYV. The CDR3 bases are TGTGCCAGCAGCTCGACCGGGACAGGGGGCTACTACGAGCAGTACGTC.

The chain links TRBV30 to TRBJ1-1; D remains ambiguous. Germline assignment: CDR1 GTSNPN and CDR2 SVGIG (reference sequence). Trimming removed 0 bases at V and 6 bases at J, with 8 bases between. The CDR3 has 12 residues. DNA of the CDR3: TGTGCCTGGAGTGTAAATTTCGCTGAAGCTTTCTTT. Translation: CAWSVNFAEAFF.

V usage is TRBV11-3 and J usage is TRBJ2-3, with D tentatively TRBD1 (5 bases). V dropped 6 bases and J dropped 3 bases, with 10 bases sitting between them. Per the germline V gene, CDR1 is SGHNT and CDR2 is YENEEA. This CDR3 has 13 residues. The CDR3 loop is CASSQGVTDTQYF. CDR3 bases: TGTGCCAGCAGTCAGGGCGTGACAGATACGCAGTATTTT.

This clone was detected only once. J is TRBJ2-2 and V is TRBV30; 7 nucleotides match TRBD1. The germline V gene has CDR1 GTSNPN and CDR2 SVGIG (reference sequence). Trimming cost V 8 bases and J 1 base; bases outside gene matches: 4. The CDR3 extends over 13 amino acids. The CDR3 protein is CARDRENTGELFF. CDR3 bases: TGTGCCCGTGACAGGGAGAACACCGGGGAGCTGTTTTTT.

This clone was seen once. V gene TRBV19 combines with J gene TRBJ1-5; possibly TRBD1 for D (6 bases). Trimming left V 4 bases short and J 0 bases short, with 10 bases between. Germline assignment: CDR1 LNHDA and CDR2 SQIVND (reference sequence). The CDR3 length is 15 residues. The CDR3, as DNA: TGTGCCAGTAGTAAAAACAGGGATAGCAATCAGCCCCAGCATTTT. Its translation: CASSKNRDSNQPQHF.

This rearrangement joins TRBV18 to TRBJ2-1; the D gene is possibly TRBD2 (5 bases). Germline assignment: CDR1 KGHSH and CDR2 LQKENI. Trimming pared 0 bases from V and 3 bases from J, leaving 15 bases between. The CDR3 is 17 amino acids. DNA for the CDR3: TGTGCCAGCTCACCACCGCTTTTTAGCGCTCGCTACAATGAGCAGTTCTTC. Its protein product is CASSPPLFSARYNEQFF.

The V gene is TRBV4-1, the J gene TRBJ1-2; 8 bases match TRBD1. The CDR3 is made up of 13 amino acids. Germline CDR1 MGHRA, CDR2 YSYEKL. V lost 5 bases and J lost 8; bases outside the gene matches: 7. The CDR3 here is CASSELNRGGYTF. CDR3 nucleotide sequence: TGCGCCAGCAGCGAACTTAACAGGGGGGGCTACACCTTC.